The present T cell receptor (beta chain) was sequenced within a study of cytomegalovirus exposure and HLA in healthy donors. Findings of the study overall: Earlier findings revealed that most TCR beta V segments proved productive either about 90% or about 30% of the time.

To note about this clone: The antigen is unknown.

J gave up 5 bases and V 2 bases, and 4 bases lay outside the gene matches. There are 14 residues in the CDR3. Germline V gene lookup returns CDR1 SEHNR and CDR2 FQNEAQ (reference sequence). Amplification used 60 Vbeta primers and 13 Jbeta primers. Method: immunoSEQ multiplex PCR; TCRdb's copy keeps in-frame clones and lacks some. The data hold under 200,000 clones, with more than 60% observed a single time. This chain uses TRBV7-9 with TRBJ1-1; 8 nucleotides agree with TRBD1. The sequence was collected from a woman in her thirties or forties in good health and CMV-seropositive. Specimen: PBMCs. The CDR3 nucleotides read TGTGCCAGCAGCTTATGGACAGGGAGGACTGAAGCTTTCTTT. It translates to CASSLWTGRTEAFF.